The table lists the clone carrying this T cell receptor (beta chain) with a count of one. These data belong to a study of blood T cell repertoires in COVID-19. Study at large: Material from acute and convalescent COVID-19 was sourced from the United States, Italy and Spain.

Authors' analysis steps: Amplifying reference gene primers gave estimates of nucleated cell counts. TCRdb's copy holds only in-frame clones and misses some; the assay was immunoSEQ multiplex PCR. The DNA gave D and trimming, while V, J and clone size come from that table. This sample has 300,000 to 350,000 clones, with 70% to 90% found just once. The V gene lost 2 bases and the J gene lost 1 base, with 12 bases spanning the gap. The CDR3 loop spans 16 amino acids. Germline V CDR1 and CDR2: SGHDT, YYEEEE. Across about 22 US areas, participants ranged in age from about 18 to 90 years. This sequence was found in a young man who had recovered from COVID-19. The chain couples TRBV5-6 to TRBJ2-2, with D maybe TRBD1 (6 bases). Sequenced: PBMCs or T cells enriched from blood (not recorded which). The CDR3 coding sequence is TGTGCCAGCAGCTTCGGGGCAGGGGTGAACACCGGGGAGCTGTTTTTT. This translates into CASSFGAGVNTGELFF.